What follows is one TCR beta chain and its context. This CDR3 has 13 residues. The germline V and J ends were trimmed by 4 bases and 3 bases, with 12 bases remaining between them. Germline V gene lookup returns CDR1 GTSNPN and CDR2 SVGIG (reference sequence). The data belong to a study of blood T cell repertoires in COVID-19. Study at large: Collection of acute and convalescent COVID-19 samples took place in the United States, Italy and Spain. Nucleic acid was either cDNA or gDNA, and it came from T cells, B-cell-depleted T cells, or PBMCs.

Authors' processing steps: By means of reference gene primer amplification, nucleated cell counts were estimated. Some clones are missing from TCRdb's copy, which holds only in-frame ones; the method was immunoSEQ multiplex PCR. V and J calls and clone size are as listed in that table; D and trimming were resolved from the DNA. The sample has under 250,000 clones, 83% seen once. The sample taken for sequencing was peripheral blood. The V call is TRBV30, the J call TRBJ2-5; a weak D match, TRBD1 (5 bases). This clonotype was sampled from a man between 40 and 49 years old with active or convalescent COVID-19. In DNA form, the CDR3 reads TGTGCCTGGACTGGCCAGGGAAAAGAGACCCAGTACTTC. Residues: CAWTGQGKETQYF.